This section outlines one T cell receptor (beta chain) sequence together with its context. Antigen: not known. Other nucleotide sequences in the sample specify the same CDR3. Germline CDR1 and CDR2: MNHEY and SMNVEV (reference sequence). The CDR3 consists of 15 residues. J was trimmed by 4 bases and V by 6 bases; bases with no gene match: 11. Treatment denoted: 15 to 20 received Ad26.COV2.S at low or high dose, single or two shots; about five received placebo; per-sample allocation not given. Specimen acquisition occurred on day 63 following the initial vaccine or placebo injection. Aged 18-55 years, donor was enrolled in Boston in about 2020. The shot given was an Ad26 vector that makes Wuhan-strain SARS-CoV-2 spike. Method: immunoSEQ multiplex PCR; TCRdb's copy keeps in-frame clones and lacks some. This sample has about 480,000 clones, with around 88% found just once. The data are from a study of Ad26.COV2.S vaccination and SARS-CoV-2 variants. Findings and limits, study-wide: Vaccine and placebo recipients had comparable breadth of non-spike TCRs. Vaccine recipients surpassed placebo recipients in spike-specific TCR breadth.

The material was peripheral blood, obtained in a trial of Ad26.COV2.S vaccine versus placebo. This TCR derives from a person aged 18-60 years who received the Ad26.COV2.S COVID-19 vaccine or a placebo. The J gene is TRBJ2-5, the V gene TRBV27; the match to TRBD2 covers 7 bases. CDR3 sequence (DNA): TGTGCCAGCAGCTGGGGTGGGAGGGCCGTAGAGACCCAGTACTTC. Protein: CASSWGGRAVETQYF.